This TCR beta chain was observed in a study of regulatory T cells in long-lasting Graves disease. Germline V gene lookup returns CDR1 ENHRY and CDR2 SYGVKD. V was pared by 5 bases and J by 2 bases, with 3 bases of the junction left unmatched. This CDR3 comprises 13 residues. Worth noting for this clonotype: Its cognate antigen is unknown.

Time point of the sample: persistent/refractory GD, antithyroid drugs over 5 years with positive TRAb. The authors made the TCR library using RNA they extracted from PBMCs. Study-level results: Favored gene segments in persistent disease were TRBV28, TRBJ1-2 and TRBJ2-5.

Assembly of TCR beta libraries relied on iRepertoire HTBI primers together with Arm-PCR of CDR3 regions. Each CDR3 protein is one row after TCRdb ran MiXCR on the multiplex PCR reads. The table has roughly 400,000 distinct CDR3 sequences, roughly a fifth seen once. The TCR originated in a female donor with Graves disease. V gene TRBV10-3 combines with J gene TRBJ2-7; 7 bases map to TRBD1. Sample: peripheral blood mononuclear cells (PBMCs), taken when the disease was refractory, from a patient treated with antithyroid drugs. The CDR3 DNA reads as TGTGCCATCAGTCCGGGACAGACCTACGAGCAGTACTTC. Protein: CAISPGQTYEQYF.